These 27 T cell receptor beta chains were sequenced from one sample in a study of OX40 agonist ivuxolimab in advanced cancers. TCRdb's copy holds only in-frame clones and misses some; the assay was immunoSEQ multiplex PCR. The sample records approximately 120,000 clones, about 90% being singletons. The specimen comprised CD4+ or CD8+ T cells sorted from blood, sampled in a trial of the OX40 agonist ivuxolimab. Source of these receptors: an adult with an advanced solid tumor such as melanoma, head and neck, liver or kidney cancer.

V gene TRBV6-6 combines with J gene TRBJ2-7; D not resolved. The CDR3 spans 15 residues. Germline assignment: CDR1 MNHNY and CDR2 SVGAGI (reference sequence). Trimming took off 1 base at V and 2 bases at J, with 12 bases between the two ends. The CDR3 loop reads CASSYYGRSTYEQYF. The CDR3 DNA reads TGTGCCAGCAGTTACTACGGCAGGTCCACCTACGAGCAGTACTTC.

The rearrangement joins TRBV7-6 to TRBJ1-4; D remains ambiguous. V was trimmed by 5 bases and J by 4 bases, leaving 11 bases between them. The length of the CDR3 is 14 residues. Germline CDR1 reads SGHVS; CDR2 reads FNYEAQ. This CDR3 reads CASSPLHRNEKLFF. The DNA of the CDR3 is TGTGCCAGCAGCCCGTTACACCGTAATGAAAAACTGTTTTTT.

This rearrangement joins TRBV9 to TRBJ2-2; 9 bases match TRBD1. The V and J ends lost 1 base and 7 bases, in that order; junction bases with no gene match: 8. CDR3 size: 16 residues. The germline CDR1 and CDR2 sequences are SGDLS and YYNGEE. The CDR3 is CASSVRGTGSVGELFF. The CDR3, as DNA: TGTGCCAGCAGCGTAAGAGGGACAGGGTCGGTCGGGGAGCTGTTTTTT.

The rearrangement uses TRBV11-2 and TRBJ1-4, with D possibly matching TRBD1 (5 bases). The V gene's germline CDR1 is SGHAT and CDR2 FQNNGV. Trimming shortened V by 3 bases and J by 8 bases, and 16 bases separated the two germline ends. The CDR3 length is 15 residues. The CDR3 region is CASSLPGGVKEKLFF. CDR3 DNA: TGTGCCAGCAGCTTGCCGGGGGGAGTTAAGGAAAAACTGTTTTTT.

This chain joins TRBV7-9 and TRBJ2-7; maybe TRBD2 (6 bases). Trimming took off 0 bases at V and 2 bases at J, with 17 bases between the two ends. Germline loops: CDR1 SEHNR, CDR2 FQNEAQ (reference sequence). CDR3 length: 17 residues. The CDR3 region is CASSLALRGGLTYEQYF. CDR3 coding DNA: TGTGCCAGCAGCTTAGCTCTTCGCGGAGGGCTGACCTACGAGCAGTACTTC. The full variable domain, rest sourced from reference TRBV7-9 and TRBJ2-7, is DTGVSQNPRHKITKRGQNVTFRCDPISEHNRLYWYRQTLGQGPEFLTYFQNEAQLEKSRLLSDRFSAERPKGSFSTLEIQRTEQGDSAMYLCASSLALRGGLTYEQYFGPGTRLTVT.

J is TRBJ2-7 and V is TRBV14; D is ambiguous. The CDR3 spans 15 residues. Trimming stripped 1 base from V and 5 bases from J, with 15 bases between. Per germline, CDR1 SGHDN and CDR2 FVKESK. CDR3 bases: TGTGCCAGCAGCCAAGTCGGGCAGGTTATCGACGAGCAGTACTTC. Protein product: CASSQVGQVIDEQYF.

The rearrangement uses TRBV18 and TRBJ2-3, with 8 bases matching TRBD2. CDR1 and CDR2 from the germline V gene are KGHSH and LQKENI. Unmatched junction bases numbered 2, after V lost 3 bases and J lost 0 bases. The CDR3 is 15 amino acids. The CDR3 protein is CASSPASGSTDTQYF. In nucleotides, the CDR3 is TGTGCCAGCTCACCGGCTAGCGGGAGCACAGATACGCAGTATTTT.

This clone was observed a single time. The rearrangement joins TRBV28 to TRBJ1-1; D uncertain. This CDR3 is built from 15 residues. V lost 7 bases to trimming and J lost 4 bases, with 19 bases between them. Germline V gene lookup returns CDR1 MDHEN and CDR2 SYDVKM. This CDR3 reads CASILSGLSSTEAFF. The CDR3 DNA reads as TGTGCCAGCATCTTAAGTGGACTGTCGAGCACTGAAGCTTTCTTT.

The rearrangement uses TRBV7-2 and TRBJ2-5, with 8 bases aligning to TRBD1. V shed 2 bases and J 5 bases; nucleotides not matched to a gene: 4. This CDR3 spans 14 amino acids. Germline V gene lookup returns CDR1 SGHTA and CDR2 FQGNSA. This chain's CDR3 is CASSLHQGAETQYF. The CDR3 nucleotides are TGTGCCAGCAGCTTACATCAGGGGGCCGAGACCCAGTACTTC. Supplemented by reference TRBV7-2 and TRBJ2-5, the full variable domain reads GAGVSQSPSNKVTEKGKDVELRCDPISGHTALYWYRQSLGQGLEFLIYFQGNSAPDKSGLPSDRFSAERTGGSVSTLTIQRTQQEDSAVYLCASSLHQGAETQYFGPGTRLLVL.

A single count supports this clone. The V gene is TRBV11-1, the J gene TRBJ2-4; 9 nucleotides line up with TRBD1. This CDR3 is 16 amino acids long. V dropped 4 bases and J dropped 2; count of bases not matched to a gene: 6. Germline CDR1 reads SGHAT; CDR2 reads FQDESV (reference sequence). DNA of the CDR3: TGTGCCAGCAGCTGGGACAGGGAATTGTCCAAAAACATTCAGTACTTC. This encodes CASSWDRELSKNIQYF.

This clone was recorded only once. The CDR3 sequence is CASSLGPSRSYNEQFF. CDR3 nucleotides: TGTGCCAGCAGCTTAGGGCCTAGTCGATCCTACAATGAGCAGTTCTTC. This chain uses TRBV7-2 with TRBJ2-1; D is uncertain. The germline CDR1 and CDR2 sequences are SGHTA and FQGNSA. The CDR3 consists of 16 residues. V gave up 1 base and J gave up 1 base, with 11 bases separating them.

V is TRBV29-1 and J is TRBJ2-1, with D hard to call. The CDR3 consists of 14 residues. Germline V gives CDR1 SQVTM, CDR2 ANQGSEA. The V end was cut by 6 bases, the J end by 7 bases, with 19 bases between. CDR3 sequence: CSVEQLSAWNEQFF. CDR3 sequence (DNA): TGCAGCGTGGAACAGCTGTCGGCATGGAATGAGCAGTTCTTC.

This rearrangement joins TRBV19 to TRBJ1-5; a weak D match, TRBD1 (6 bases). The CDR3 length is 15 residues. Germline CDR1 LNHDA, CDR2 SQIVND (reference sequence). Trimming removed 3 bases at V and 5 bases at J, with 14 bases between. CDR3 sequence: CASSMRGNTYQPQHF. In DNA, the CDR3 is TGTGCCAGTAGTATGAGGGGGAATACGTATCAGCCCCAGCATTTT.

V and J are TRBV18 and TRBJ1-1; TRBD1 might be the D (6 bases). Germline V gene data show CDR1 as KGHSH and CDR2 as LQKENI. This CDR3 has 16 amino acids. Trimming cost V 4 bases and J 3 bases, with 18 bases left between them. In nucleotides, the CDR3 is TGTGCCAGCTCACTTGCCGAACAGGGACTATACACTGAAGCTTTCTTT. Translating gives CASSLAEQGLYTEAFF.

The gene calls are TRBV7-9 and TRBJ1-5; perhaps TRBD1 as D (5 bases). In germline, CDR1 is SEHNR, CDR2 FQNEAQ (reference sequence). This CDR3 comprises 14 residues. Trimming cost V 3 bases and J 6 bases, with 12 bases left between them. In DNA, the CDR3 is TGTGCCAGCAGCTTTAACCAGGGAGCTCAGCCCCAGCATTTT. Encoded protein: CASSFNQGAQPQHF. The variable domain in full, with the rest retrieved from reference TRBV7-9 and TRBJ1-5, is DTGVSQNPRHKITKRGQNVTFRCDPISEHNRLYWYRQTLGQGPEFLTYFQNEAQLEKSRLLSDRFSAERPKGSFSTLEIQRTEQGDSAMYLCASSFNQGAQPQHFGDGTRLSIL.

This clone was detected only a few times. This chain joins TRBV6-5 and TRBJ2-7, with D perhaps matching TRBD1 or TRBD2 (5 bases each). V was pared by 0 bases and J by 7 bases, with 16 bases between. The germline gives CDR1 MNHEY, CDR2 SVGAGI. The CDR3 extends over 15 amino acids. The CDR3 loop is CASSYSALGAGEQYF. The CDR3 region has the DNA TGTGCCAGCAGTTACTCAGCACTAGGGGCGGGTGAGCAGTACTTC.

The rearrangement links TRBV5-1 to TRBJ2-7, with 15 bases matching TRBD2. Per the germline V gene, CDR1 is SGHRS and CDR2 is YFSETQ. The CDR3 sequence is 18 residues long. Trimming took 0 bases from V and 4 from J; bases not matched to a gene: 8. The CDR3 is CASSLVGTSGRFSYEQYF. CDR3 in DNA: TGCGCCAGCAGCTTGGTGGGGACTAGCGGGAGGTTCTCATACGAGCAGTACTTC.

The chain uses TRBV27 and TRBJ2-7; 9 bases are shared with TRBD1. V was clipped by 2 bases and J by 2 bases; unmatched bases: 4. This CDR3 has 15 amino acids. Germline assignment: CDR1 MNHEY and CDR2 SMNVEV (reference sequence). The CDR3 loop is CASSLQTGGTYEQYF. The CDR3 DNA sequence: TGTGCCAGCAGTTTACAGACAGGGGGGACCTACGAGCAGTACTTC.

The CDR3 loop is CATSRPTNEKLFF. The CDR3 region has the DNA TGTGCCACCAGCAGACCAACTAATGAAAAACTGTTTTTT. The rearrangement uses TRBV15 and TRBJ1-4; D gene unclear. The CDR3 covers 13 residues. From germline, CDR1 is LNHNV and CDR2 YYDKDF (reference sequence). V was pared by 2 bases and J by 0 bases, with 1 base between.

The chain recombines TRBV28 with TRBJ2-7, with 8 bases fitting TRBD2. Germline CDR1 is MDHEN and CDR2 is SYDVKM. V was clipped by 1 base and J by 6 bases; unmatched bases: 11. The CDR3 extends over 16 amino acids. For the CDR3, the DNA is TGTGCCAGCAGTTTATACCGTAGCGGGATGGGCCTCGAGCAGTACTTC. Translation: CASSLYRSGMGLEQYF.

V gene TRBV7-9 combines with J gene TRBJ1-1; D gene unclear. CDR3 length equals 15 residues. Germline V gives CDR1 SEHNR, CDR2 FQNEAQ (reference sequence). V was clipped by 4 bases and J by 3 bases, with 15 bases between them. CDR3 nucleotide sequence: TGTGCCAGCAGCTCCTCCTACGTGACGGACACTGAAGCTTTCTTT. It is translated as CASSSSYVTDTEAFF.

CDR3 in amino acids: CASSPLGGVHVETQYF. CDR3 bases: TGTGCCAGCAGCCCCTTGGGGGGTGTTCACGTGGAGACCCAGTACTTC. V and J are TRBV5-6 and TRBJ2-5, with D possibly matching TRBD2 (6 bases). Germline V gene data show CDR1 as SGHDT and CDR2 as YYEEEE. The CDR3 runs 16 residues. The ends were cut back, 4 bases at V and 5 bases at J, with 21 bases in the middle.

The rearrangement joins TRBV7-2 to TRBJ1-1; D remains unclear. Germline lookup yields CDR1 SGHTA and CDR2 FQGNSA. The CDR3 sequence is 14 residues long. With 5 bases removed from V and 3 bases from J, the gap between germline ends came to 13 bases. In DNA, the CDR3 is TGTGCCAGCAGCCGCCGGGGTGGCGACACTGAAGCTTTCTTT. It is translated as CASSRRGGDTEAFF.

The chain is built from TRBV5-8 and TRBJ2-3, with TRBD1 identical over 8 bases. V trimming: 2 bases; J trimming: 2 bases; junction bases outside the gene matches: 7. Germline V gives CDR1 SGHTS, CDR2 YDEGEE. The CDR3 contains 16 residues. The CDR3 region has the DNA TGTGCCAGCAGCTTCCCGGACAGGGCCCTCACAGATACGCAGTATTTT. Its protein is CASSFPDRALTDTQYF.

Written as DNA, the CDR3 is TGTGCCAGCATCCCCATGGCTAGCGGAAAAGTCACCGGGGAGCTGTTTTTT. This gives the protein CASIPMASGKVTGELFF. The gene calls are TRBV28 and TRBJ2-2; TRBD2 matches 7 bases. The germline gives CDR1 MDHEN, CDR2 SYDVKM. The CDR3 runs to 17 residues. Trimming at V came to 7 bases and at J to 4 bases, leaving 15 bases not matched to a gene.

The chain carries TRBV20-1 and TRBJ2-3; unclear D gene. The CDR3 extends over 11 amino acids. Germline values: CDR1 DFQATT, CDR2 SNEGSKA (reference sequence). V was pared by 3 bases and J by 5 bases, with 6 bases between. The CDR3 sequence: CSARPEDTQYF. The CDR3 DNA follows: TGCAGTGCTAGGCCTGAAGATACGCAGTATTTT.

The chain joins TRBV6-6 to TRBJ1-3, with a weak D call TRBD1 (5 bases). The CDR3 covers 15 residues. The germline gives CDR1 MNHNY, CDR2 SVGAGI (reference sequence). The ends were cut back, 2 bases at V and 0 bases at J, with 8 bases in the middle. CDR3 coding DNA: TGTGCCAGCAGTTACGGGGGGGACTCTGGAAACACCATATATTTT. This gives the protein CASSYGGDSGNTIYF.